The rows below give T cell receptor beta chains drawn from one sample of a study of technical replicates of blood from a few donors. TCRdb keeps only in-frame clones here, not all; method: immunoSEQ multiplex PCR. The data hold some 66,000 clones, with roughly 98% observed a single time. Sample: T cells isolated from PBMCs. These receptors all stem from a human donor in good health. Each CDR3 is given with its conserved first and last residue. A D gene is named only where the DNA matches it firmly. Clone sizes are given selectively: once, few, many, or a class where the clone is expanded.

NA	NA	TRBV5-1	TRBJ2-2	TGCGCCAGCAGCTTGATAGGAGGAGAGAACACCGGGGAGCTGTTTTTT	CASSLIGGENTGELFF
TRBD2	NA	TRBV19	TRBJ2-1	TGTGCCAGTAGTATAGAGGCTAGCGGGAGGTCCTACAATGAGCAGTTCTTC	CASSIEASGRSYNEQFF
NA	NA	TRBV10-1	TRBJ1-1	TGCGCCAGCAGGGAGACAGGGAACACTGAAGCTTTCTTT	CASRETGNTEAFF
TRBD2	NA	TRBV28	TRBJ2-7	TGTGCCAGCAGTGGATCTAGCGGGAGCGGCAACGAGCAGTACTTC	CASSGSSGSGNEQYF
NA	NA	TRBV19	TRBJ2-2	TGTGCCAGTAGTTTCCAAATCACCGGGGAGCTGTTTTTT	CASSFQITGELFF
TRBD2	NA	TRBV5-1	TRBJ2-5	TGCGCCAGCAGCTTGTCGGGGGGATCCGAGACCCAGTACTTC	CASSLSGGSETQYF
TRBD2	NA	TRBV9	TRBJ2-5	TGTGCCAGCAGCGCCGGTACGCGGGAGTTGGGAGAGACCCAGTACTTC	CASSAGTRELGETQYF
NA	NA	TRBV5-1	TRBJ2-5	TGCGCCAGCAGCTTGTCCGCCAGCCAAGAGACCCAGTACTTC	CASSLSASQETQYF
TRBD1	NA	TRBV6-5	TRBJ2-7	TGTGCCAGCAGTTACTTCGGGATGGGACAGGAGCACTTC	CASSYFGMGQEHF
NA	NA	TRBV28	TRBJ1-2	TGTGCCAGCGGCAGGGGATACACCTATGGCTACACCTTC	CASGRGYTYGYTF
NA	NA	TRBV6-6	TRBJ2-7	TGTGCCAGCAGTTCCCCGTCACAGGCTCACTACGAGCAGTACTTC	CASSSPSQAHYEQYF
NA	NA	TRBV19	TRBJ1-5	TGTGCCAGTAGGATATCGAACATGCCCAATCAGCCCCAGCATTTT	CASRISNMPNQPQHF
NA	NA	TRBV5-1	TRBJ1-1	TGCGCCAGCAGCTTGGGTTGGGGAGCGGCTGAAGCTTTCTTT	CASSLGWGAAEAFF
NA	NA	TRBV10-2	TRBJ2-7	TGCGCCAGCAGCGAGACAGTGGTGTGGCGGTACTTC	CASSETVVWRYF
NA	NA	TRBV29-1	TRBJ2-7	TGCAGCGTGGTGCGGGGTAATTACGAGCAGTACTTC	CSVVRGNYEQYF
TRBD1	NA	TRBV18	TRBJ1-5	TGTGCCAGCTCACCGACAGGGGGCTTCGATCAGCCCCAGCATTTT	CASSPTGGFDQPQHF
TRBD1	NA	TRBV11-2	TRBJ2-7	TGTGCCAGCAGCTTAGTCCTCGGGGACAGGGGTTCCGAGCAGTACTTC	CASSLVLGDRGSEQYF
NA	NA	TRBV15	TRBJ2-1	TGTGCCACCAGCCCGACCCTAGCGTCCTCCTACAATGAGCAGTTCTTC	CATSPTLASSYNEQFF
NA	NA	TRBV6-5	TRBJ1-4	TGTGCCAGCTCAGGAGCAGGGTATGAAAAACTGTTTTTT	CASSGAGYEKLFF
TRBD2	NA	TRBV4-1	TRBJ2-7	TGCGCCAGCAGCCAACCGACTAGCGGGTCCTACGAGCAGTACTTC	CASSQPTSGSYEQYF
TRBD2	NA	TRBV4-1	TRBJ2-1	TGCGCCAGCAGCCAAGAATCGCCACTAGCGGACCCCAATGAGCAGTTCTTC	CASSQESPLADPNEQFF
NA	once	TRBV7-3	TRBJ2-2	TGTGCCAGCAGCCCAAACACACACGCCGGGGAGCTGTTTTTT	CASSPNTHAGELFF